The rows below give T cell receptor beta chains drawn from one sample of a study of beta chain features in type 1 diabetes. Libraries were prepared by immunoSEQ multiplex PCR; TCRdb keeps only in-frame clonotypes and omits some of them. This repertoire shows some 350,000 clones, 9.6% found once; its top ten account for about 0.63%. What was sequenced was central memory CD4+ T cells from blood. These receptors were obtained from a man aged 25 to 45 with type 1 diabetes. Each CDR3 is given with its conserved first and last residue. D genes are given only for firm matches. For some rows the clone size is stated as once, few or many, or as a class when expanded; others skip it.

abundance	v_gene	d_gene	j_gene	CDR3nt	CDR3aa
NA	TRBV30	NA	TRBJ1-1	TGTGCCTGGAGCCCCAGCGGGAACACTGAAGCTTTCTTT	CAWSPSGNTEAFF
NA	TRBV18	NA	TRBJ2-1	TGTGCCAGCTCATTTGGGACCGAGAATGAGCAGTTCTTC	CASSFGTENEQFF
NA	TRBV6-1	TRBD1	TRBJ1-2	TGTGCCAGCAGCGAACAGACAGGGCCGAGGACCTTC	CASSEQTGPRTF
NA	TRBV11-2	NA	TRBJ2-1	TGTGCCAGCAGCCTCGGGGGACAGAGGTCCTACAATGAGCAGTTCTTC	CASSLGGQRSYNEQFF
NA	TRBV5-4	TRBD1	TRBJ2-2	TGTGCCAGCAGCAGGGGACAGGGGGGAAACACCGGGGAGCTGTTTTTT	CASSRGQGGNTGELFF
NA	TRBV5-1	NA	TRBJ2-7	TGCGCCAGCAGCTCCGGGGCCGGTAACTACGAGCAGTACTTC	CASSSGAGNYEQYF
few	TRBV11-3	NA	TRBJ2-1	TGTGCCAGCAGCTTAGGACGTACCGAATACAATGAGCAGTTCTTC	CASSLGRTEYNEQFF
NA	TRBV28	NA	TRBJ2-7	TGTGCCAGCAGACCCTCTAGCACCTACGAGCAGTACTTC	CASRPSSTYEQYF
NA	TRBV27	TRBD1	TRBJ1-4	TGTGCCAGCAGTTTGCGGCAGGGGGCTGAAAAACTGTTTTTT	CASSLRQGAEKLFF
NA	TRBV28	TRBD2	TRBJ2-7	TGTGCCAGCAGTTTACGGGAGGGACACCCCTACGAGCAGTACTTC	CASSLREGHPYEQYF
many	TRBV28	NA	TRBJ2-7	TGTGCCACCCTTTTGAACTACGAGCAGTACTTC	CATLLNYEQYF
NA	TRBV5-1	TRBD1	TRBJ1-3	TGCGCCAGCAGCCGGACCCTCGTGACAGGGCTCGGAAACACCATATATTTT	CASSRTLVTGLGNTIYF
many	TRBV28	NA	TRBJ2-2	TGTGCCAGCAGTTCTCAGGGGCGGGCCGGGGAGCTGTTTTTT	CASSSQGRAGELFF
few	TRBV6-5	NA	TRBJ2-6	TGTGCCAGCAGAACGGAATACTCTGGGGCCAACGTCCTGACTTTC	CASRTEYSGANVLTF
NA	TRBV13	TRBD2	TRBJ2-1	TGTGCCAGCAGTTTTTCTGCGGGAGATGAGCAGTTCTTC	CASSFSAGDEQFF
NA	TRBV5-1	NA	TRBJ2-5	TGCGCCAGCAGCTTGCAGGAAGAGACCCAGTACTTC	CASSLQEETQYF
NA	TRBV5-5	NA	TRBJ2-1	TGTGCCAGCAGCTTGGAGCGACAGTCGTCGGGCAATGAGCAGTTCTTC	CASSLERQSSGNEQFF
NA	TRBV5-8	NA	TRBJ1-4	TGTGCCAGCACCATTTATGAAAAACTGTTTTTT	CASTIYEKLFF
NA	TRBV6-5	NA	TRBJ2-5	TGTGCCAGCAGTTACTCGGGGGGTACGACCCAGTACTTC	CASSYSGGTTQYF